The 12 T cell receptor beta chains below were found in one sample sequenced in a study of CD8 T cell repertoires and HIV-1 epitope variants. Their antigen targets remain unknown. TCRdb's table, derived via immunoSEQ multiplex PCR, lists solely in-frame clones and lacks some. In the table there are 5,500 to 6,000 clones, about 70% of which are singletons. The source material was cultured CD8+ T cells derived from PBMCs. The receptors originated from a male donor with HIV.

V is TRBV6-5 and J is TRBJ1-2, with 7 nucleotides matching TRBD1. This CDR3 has 13 amino acids. CDR1 is MNHEY and CDR2 is SVGAGI in the germline V gene. V lost 6 bases and J lost 3; bases outside the gene matches: 4. CDR3 DNA sequence: TGTGCCAGCAGAGGGACAGCCTACTATGGCTACACCTTC. It encodes CASRGTAYYGYTF.

The gene calls are TRBV7-2 and TRBJ2-1, with D perhaps given as TRBD1 or TRBD2 (5 bases each). Germline CDR1 is SGHTA and CDR2 is FQGNSA. V lost 2 bases to trimming and J lost 0 bases, with 11 bases between them. This CDR3 is built from 16 residues. The DNA for the CDR3 is TGTGCCAGCAGCTTAAAATCCGGGGCCTCCTACAATGAGCAGTTCTTC. Translated, it gives CASSLKSGASYNEQFF.

J is TRBJ1-5 and V is TRBV23-1; D remains ambiguous. TRBV23-1 is flagged as an ORF with uncertain function. Trimming pared 2 bases from V and 1 base from J, leaving 3 bases between. The CDR3 runs to 13 residues. This CDR3 is CASSQRSNQPQHF. For the CDR3, the DNA is TGCGCCAGCAGTCAACGGAGCAATCAGCCCCAGCATTTT.

This clone was seen just once. J is TRBJ2-7 and V is TRBV15; D is unclear. Trimming took off 0 bases at V and 3 bases at J, with 9 bases between the two ends. Germline V gene sequence: CDR1 LNHNV, CDR2 YYDKDF (reference sequence). This CDR3 region has 14 residues. CDR3 protein: CATSRDEGSYEQYF. The CDR3 DNA is TGTGCCACCAGCAGAGATGAAGGCAGCTACGAGCAGTACTTC.

The J gene is TRBJ2-7, the V gene TRBV5-8; D unclear. The CDR3 runs to 15 residues. Germline values: CDR1 SGHTS, CDR2 YDEGEE. Trimming pared 5 bases from V and 0 bases from J, leaving 15 bases between. The CDR3 coding sequence is TGTGCCAGCAGTTCACAGAGCCCCAGCTCCTACGAGCAGTACTTC. Translation: CASSSQSPSSYEQYF.

The V call is TRBV6-1, the J call TRBJ2-3; D is possibly TRBD2 (5 bases). Germline V CDR1 and CDR2: MNHNS, SASEGT. The V end was cut by 5 bases, the J end by 8 bases, with 17 bases between. CDR3 length equals 14 residues. Here the CDR3 DNA reads TGTGCCAGCAGTCCTGGACTGAGAGACGGTACGCAGTATTTT. It specifies CASSPGLRDGTQYF.

The CDR3 DNA sequence: TGTGCCAGCGGCCTCCTAGGTAGCACAGATACGCAGTATTTT. Translated: CASGLLGSTDTQYF. This chain uses TRBV27 with TRBJ2-3; D uncertain. The ends were cut back, 8 bases at V and 0 bases at J, with 12 bases in the middle. This CDR3 has 14 amino acids. Germline CDR1 MNHEY, CDR2 SMNVEV (reference sequence).

V is TRBV5-5 and J is TRBJ1-1; no clear D. This CDR3 region has 13 residues. The V gene's germline CDR1 is SGHKS and CDR2 YYEKEE (reference sequence). The V end was cut by 0 bases, the J end by 3 bases, with 6 bases between. CDR3: CASSLGVYTEAFF. DNA of the CDR3: TGTGCCAGCAGCTTGGGGGTATACACTGAAGCTTTCTTT.

V is TRBV28 and J is TRBJ1-1, with TRBD1 matching 7 bases. Trimming took 1 base from V and 8 from J; bases not matched to a gene: 7. The length of the CDR3 is 14 residues. The germline CDR1 and CDR2 sequences are MDHEN and SYDVKM. Here the CDR3 DNA reads TGTGCCAGCAGTTTATACAGGGGCCAGGAGGAAGCTTTCTTT. This sequence encodes CASSLYRGQEEAFF.

CDR3 sequence reads: CAISPQDTEAFF. CDR3 in DNA: TGTGCCATCAGTCCCCAGGACACTGAAGCTTTCTTT. The gene calls are TRBV10-3 and TRBJ1-1; D is uncertain. Germline V gives CDR1 ENHRY, CDR2 SYGVKD. CDR3 size: 12 residues. V was trimmed by 5 bases and J by 3 bases, leaving 7 bases between them.

V and J are TRBV7-8 and TRBJ2-7; the match to TRBD1 covers 10 bases. Germline loops: CDR1 SGHVS, CDR2 FQNEAQ. With 8 bases clipped from V and 5 bases from J, the junction kept 3 bases outside the gene matches. The CDR3 has 12 amino acids. The CDR3 sequence is CASSGTGDEQYF. CDR3 bases: TGTGCCAGCTCCGGGACAGGGGACGAGCAGTACTTC.

This clone was counted a single time. The genes are TRBV7-6 and TRBJ2-2, with unresolved D. CDR1 is SGHVS, CDR2 FNYEAQ, per germline. The V and J ends lost 1 base and 2 bases respectively, with 14 bases between them. The CDR3 has 17 amino acids. In DNA form, the CDR3 reads TGTGCCAGCAGCTTAGGTGATACCAGATCCAACACCGGGGAGCTGTTTTTT. It encodes CASSLGDTRSNTGELFF.